This T cell receptor (beta chain) was sequenced during a study of technical replicates of blood from a handful of donors. J gave up 0 bases and V 4 bases, and 7 bases lay outside the gene matches. This CDR3 contains 16 residues. Germline lookup yields CDR1 SGHRS and CDR2 YFSETQ. Sequencing was performed with immunoSEQ multiplex PCR; in TCRdb, only in-frame clones are kept and a portion is missing. The table shows 14,000 or so clones, with 80% to 85% occurring only once. Sequencing was performed on PBMCs. The TCR originated in a human donor in good health. The rearrangement joins TRBV5-1 to TRBJ2-5; 9 bases fit TRBD1. For the CDR3, the DNA is TGCGCCAGCAGCACCGGACAGGGGATCGACCAAGAGACCCAGTACTTC. Its protein is CASSTGQGIDQETQYF.